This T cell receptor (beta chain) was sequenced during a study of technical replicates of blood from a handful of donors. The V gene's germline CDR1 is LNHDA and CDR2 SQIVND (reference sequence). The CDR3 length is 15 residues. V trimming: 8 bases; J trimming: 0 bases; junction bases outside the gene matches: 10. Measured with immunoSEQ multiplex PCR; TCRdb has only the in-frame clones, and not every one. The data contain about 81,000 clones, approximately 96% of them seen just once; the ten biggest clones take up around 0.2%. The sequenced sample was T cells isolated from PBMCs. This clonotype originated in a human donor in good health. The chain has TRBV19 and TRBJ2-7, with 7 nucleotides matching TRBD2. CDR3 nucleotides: TGTGCCAGTGGAAGGTTTTCGGGGGGCTCCTACGAGCAGTACTTC. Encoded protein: CASGRFSGGSYEQYF.